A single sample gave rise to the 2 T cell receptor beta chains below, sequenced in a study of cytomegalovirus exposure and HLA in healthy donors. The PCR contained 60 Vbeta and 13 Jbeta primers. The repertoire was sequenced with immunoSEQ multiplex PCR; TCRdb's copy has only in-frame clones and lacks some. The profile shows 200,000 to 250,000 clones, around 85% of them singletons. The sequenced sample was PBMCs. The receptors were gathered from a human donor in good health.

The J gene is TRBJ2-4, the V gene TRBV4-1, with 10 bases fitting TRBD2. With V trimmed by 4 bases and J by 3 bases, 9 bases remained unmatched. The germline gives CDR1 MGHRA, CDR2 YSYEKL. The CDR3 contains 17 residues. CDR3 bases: TGCGCCAGCAGCCTGGGCCTAGCGGGAGTGGGCAAAAACATTCAGTACTTC. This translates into CASSLGLAGVGKNIQYF.

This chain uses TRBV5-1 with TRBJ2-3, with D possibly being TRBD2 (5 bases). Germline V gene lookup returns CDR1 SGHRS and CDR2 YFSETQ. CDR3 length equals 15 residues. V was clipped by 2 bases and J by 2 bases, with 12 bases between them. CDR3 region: CASSLLASVTDTQYF. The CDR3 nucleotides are TGCGCCAGCAGCTTATTAGCGTCGGTCACAGATACGCAGTATTTT.